This T cell receptor (beta chain) was documented in a study of shared clonotypes between healthy human individuals. Comments on this clone: Antigen specificity is unknown.

Libraries were prepared by immunoSEQ multiplex PCR; TCRdb keeps only in-frame clonotypes and omits some of them. The sample carries some 2.3 million clones, roughly 93% recorded once. Study observations and caveats: Despite large depth, rarefaction showed incomplete sorted-subset sequencing.

The clonotype comes from a young man in good health. Some clones in this sample may be carry-over from other donors' samples. The sequencing sample was made of naive CD4+ T cells from PBMCs. Subset specified: CD45RA+ positively selected.

The CDR3 loop reads CASSLLAGGPYEQFF. CDR3 coding DNA: TGTGCCAGCAGCCTCCTAGCGGGAGGGCCCTATGAGCAGTTCTTC. The J gene is TRBJ2-1, the V gene TRBV7-2; the match to TRBD2 covers 12 bases. This CDR3 is 15 amino acids long. Losses at the gene ends were 5 bases for V and 8 bases for J; bases not matched to a gene: 7. Germline-derived CDR1 and CDR2 are SGHTA and FQGNSA.